This is a list of T cell receptor beta chains from one sample in a study of blood T cell repertoires in COVID-19. Some clones are missing from TCRdb's copy, which holds only in-frame ones; the method was immunoSEQ multiplex PCR. The sample lists a few hundred thousand clones, 85% to 90% occurring once. The sequencing input was PBMCs or T cells enriched from blood (not recorded which). These receptors were obtained from a man between 18 and 35 years old who had recovered from COVID-19. The CDR3 runs from the conserved cysteine through the conserved F or W. A D gene is named only where the DNA matches it firmly. Clone size is stated in some rows and not others, as once, few, many or a class when expanded.

J gene,V gene,clone size,D gene,CDR3 DNA,CDR3 protein
TRBJ2-1,TRBV6-5,.,TRBD2,TGTGCCAGCAGGGTAGAGGGACTACGGAACAATGAGCAGTTCTTC,CASRVEGLRNNEQFF
TRBJ2-6,TRBV6-5,.,.,TGTGCCAGCAGTTTACAGGGAACTGGGGCCAACGTCCTGACTTTC,CASSLQGTGANVLTF
TRBJ2-5,TRBV6-2/TRBV6-3,.,.,TGTGCCAGCAGTTACCCGCCAGCGGTTCAAGAGACCCAGTACTTC,CASSYPPAVQETQYF
TRBJ2-3,TRBV4-3,once,.,TGCGCCAGCAGCCAAGAATATGGACACCCGTTCGCAGATACGCAGTATTTT,CASSQEYGHPFADTQYF
TRBJ1-5,TRBV6-5,.,.,TGTACCAGCAGTTCCGATCAGCCCCAGCATTTT,CTSSSDQPQHF
TRBJ2-3,TRBV3-1/TRBV3-2,.,TRBD2,TGTGCCAGCAGCCCGTTAGCGGGAGGGCGTACAGATACGCAGTATTTT,CASSPLAGGRTDTQYF
TRBJ1-1,TRBV12-5,.,TRBD1,TGTGCTAGTGGTAGGGGGCTAGGGAACACTGAAGCTTTCTTT,CASGRGLGNTEAFF
TRBJ2-1,TRBV3-1/TRBV3-2,.,TRBD2,TGTGCCAGCAGCCAAGAAATTGTATTAGCGGGGAGGCATGAGCAGTTCTTC,CASSQEIVLAGRHEQFF
TRBJ2-4,TRBV6-5,once,TRBD1,TGTGCCAGCACTTTCGCCCCGGGACAGAAAAACATTCAGTACTTC,CASTFAPGQKNIQYF
TRBJ1-1,TRBV19,.,.,TGTGCCAGTATCCCGGGACACTACGCGACTGAAGCTTTCTTT,CASIPGHYATEAFF
TRBJ1-3,TRBV19,.,TRBD1,TGTGCCAGTTCAGGGGGTCATGGAAACACCATATATTTT,CASSGGHGNTIYF
TRBJ1-5,TRBV6-4,.,TRBD1,TGTGCCAGGATCGGGACAGGGGGACTGGGGAGCAATCAGCCCCAGCATTTT,CARIGTGGLGSNQPQHF
TRBJ1-1,TRBV6-5,.,TRBD1,TGTGCCAGCAGCGCGGACAGGGGGCCTTCTACGGAAGCTTTCTTT,CASSADRGPSTEAFF
TRBJ2-7,TRBV7-9,.,.,TGTGCCAGCAGCCCCCGGGGTGGGGTCCCCTTCTCCTACGAGCAGTACTTC,CASSPRGGVPFSYEQYF
TRBJ2-7,TRBV7-9,.,.,TGTGCCAGCAGCTGGCAGGGAGGTTACGAGCAGTACTTC,CASSWQGGYEQYF
TRBJ1-2,TRBV7-8,.,.,TGTGCCAGCACCGGGACACGGTATTCTAACTATGGCTACACCTTC,CASTGTRYSNYGYTF